This T cell receptor beta chain was documented in a study of blood T cells in healthy people across ages. Study results and limitations: CMV status of donors was not determined, possibly confounding expanded clonotype changes. Any conclusive comparison of naive versus antigen-experienced cells was prevented by using unsorted PBMCs.

As to this clonotype: Its matching antigen is unknown.

Isolating PBMCs gave at least 6 million of these cells per sample. This CDR3 spans 13 amino acids. V trimming: 5 bases; J trimming: 5 bases; junction bases outside the gene matches: 2. Germline V CDR1 and CDR2: MNHEY, SVGAGI. The authors ran a second PCR of roughly 6 to 11 cycles using a sample-barcoded 5' primer and a J-beta primer mix. Every sample returned 2.5 million or more CDR3-containing paired-end reads. Via MiXCR, TCRdb re-called the 5' RACE reads, giving one row per CDR3 protein. The data hold some 1 million distinct CDR3 sequences, with more than 40% observed a single time. This chain joins TRBV6-5 and TRBJ2-5; TRBD1 matches 10 bases. The material sequenced was blood. The origin of this receptor is a woman aged 60 to 75 in good health. CDR3 sequence: CASSGQGDETQYF. CDR3 nucleotide sequence: TGTGCCAGCAGTGGACAGGGGGATGAGACCCAGTACTTC.